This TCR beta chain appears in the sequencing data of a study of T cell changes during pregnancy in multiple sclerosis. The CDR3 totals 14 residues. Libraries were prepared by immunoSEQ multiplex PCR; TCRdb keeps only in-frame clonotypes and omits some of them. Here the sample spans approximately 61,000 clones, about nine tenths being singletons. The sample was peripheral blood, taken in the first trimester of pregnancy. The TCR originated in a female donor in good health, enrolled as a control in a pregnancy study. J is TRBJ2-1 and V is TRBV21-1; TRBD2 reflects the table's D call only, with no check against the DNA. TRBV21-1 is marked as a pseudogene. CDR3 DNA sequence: TGTGCCAGCAGCAAAGCGGGGGGCTACAATGAGCAGTTCTTC. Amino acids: CASSKAGGYNEQFF.